The TCR beta chain under discussion was sequenced for a study of T cells in tuberculosis. For the study at large: IGRA-negative adolescents, IGRA-positive adolescents with latent tuberculosis and adults with active tuberculosis formed this South African cohort. Study-wide points: Active tuberculosis patients had shorter CDR3-alpha; the beta difference was nonsignificant. Active tuberculosis TCR-alpha repertoires lay closer to GMM-specific TCRs than IGRA-negative controls, suggesting clonal expansion.

TCRdb keeps only in-frame clones here, not all; method: immunoSEQ multiplex PCR. The data hold some 49,000 clones, with nearly 95% observed a single time. This sample's time point: new active TB diagnosis, blood taken before or within 7 days of starting treatment. Patients were newly diagnosed, HIV-seronegative, and aged 18 or older. In the case of this clone: Its target is unknown.

Germline values: CDR1 GTSNPN, CDR2 SVGIG (reference sequence). This CDR3 spans 14 amino acids. V was clipped by 0 bases and J by 4 bases, with 9 bases between them. Sequencing used PBMCs, obtained at tuberculosis diagnosis. The TCR comes from an adult with tuberculosis. The rearrangement uses TRBV30 and TRBJ1-4; D is possibly TRBD1 (6 bases). In nucleotides, the CDR3 is TGTGCCTGGAGTGTTGGACAGAATAATGAAAAACTGTTTTTT. Protein product: CAWSVGQNNEKLFF.